This T cell receptor (beta chain) was profiled in a study of CD8 T cells in ankylosing spondylitis. Comments on this clonotype: Its antigen is not known.

One entry per CDR3 protein, called by TCRdb with MiXCR from the 5' RACE reads. The sample lists under 850,000 distinct CDR3 sequences, under 20% occurring once. Germline V CDR1 and CDR2: SGHRS, YFSETQ. CDR3 length: 15 amino acids. V shed 4 bases and J shed 4 bases, with 17 bases lying between them. Points from the study as a whole: Characteristic of ankylosing spondylitis blood, it appeared, was a TCR beta motif comprising eight highly homologous variants. As for the disease-linked clones, they showed a CD8+ phenotype and occurred at relatively low frequencies in peripheral blood.

Sequenced input: blood, either unsorted or a sorted T cell fraction (not recorded which). The sequence was obtained from a male donor with ankylosing spondylitis. The chain couples TRBV5-1 to TRBJ1-1; maybe TRBD1 (6 bases). Here the CDR3 DNA reads TGCGCCAGCAGCCCACCAACAGGGCGCGTCACTGAAGCTTTCTTT. Its translation: CASSPPTGRVTEAFF.